This T cell receptor beta chain emerged from a study of post-analysis software for immune sequencing data. About the study: Multiple sclerosis in the patients followed relapsing-remitting, secondary progressive and progressive-relapsing courses.

This clonotype was observed a few times. cDNA libraries of TCR beta carried unique molecular identifiers. TCRdb redid the calling of the PCR reads with MiXCR, one entry per CDR3 protein. The table records roughly 410,000 distinct CDR3 sequences, around a third of them present only once. This TCR came from a girl aged 5-17 years with multiple sclerosis. Sequenced material: blood.

The chain's CDR3 is CASRSGQGSKEQYF. The CDR3 DNA is TGTGCCAGCAGATCGGGGCAGGGCTCTAAGGAGCAGTACTTC. The chain is built from TRBV6-5 and TRBJ2-7; D is perhaps TRBD1 or TRBD2 (5 bases each). This CDR3 has 14 amino acids. Germline V CDR1 and CDR2: MNHEY, SVGAGI. Trimming took off 6 bases at V and 7 bases at J, with 19 bases between the two ends.